The clone carrying this T cell receptor beta chain was counted ten times or more. V lost 8 bases and J lost 4, with 12 bases in between. The CDR3 loop spans 12 amino acids. The germline V gene encodes CDR1 MGHDK and CDR2 SYGVNS. These data belong to a study of T cells after yellow fever vaccination. Study as a whole: SMART-Seq v4 Ultra Low Input prepared the low-cell-number fractions.

From the 5' RACE reads, TCRdb called clonotypes with MiXCR, one entry per CDR3 protein. The table lists over 300,000 distinct CDR3 sequences, 6.5% to 8.5% of them singletons, with over 15% in the top ten. Material: PBMCs, obtained about 41 days after the first yellow fever vaccination. The clonotype originates from a man younger than 35 who received the YFV17D yellow fever vaccine. The chain recombines TRBV25-1 with TRBJ2-7; a possible D gene is TRBD2 (6 bases). This chain's CDR3 is CASARDSYEQYF. The DNA for the CDR3 is TGTGCCAGCGCCAGGGACTCTTACGAGCAGTACTTC.